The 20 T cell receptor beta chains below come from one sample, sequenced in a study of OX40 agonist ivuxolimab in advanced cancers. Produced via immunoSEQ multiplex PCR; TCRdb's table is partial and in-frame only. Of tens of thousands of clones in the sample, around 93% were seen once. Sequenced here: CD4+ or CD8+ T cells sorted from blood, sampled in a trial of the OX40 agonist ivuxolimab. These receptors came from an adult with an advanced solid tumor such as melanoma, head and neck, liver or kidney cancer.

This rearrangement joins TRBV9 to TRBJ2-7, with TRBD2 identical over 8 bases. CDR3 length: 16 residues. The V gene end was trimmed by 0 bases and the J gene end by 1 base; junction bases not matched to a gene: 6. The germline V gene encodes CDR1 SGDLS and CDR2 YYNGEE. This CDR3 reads CASSVGGASGSYEQYF. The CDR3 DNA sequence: TGTGCCAGCAGCGTAGGCGGGGCTAGCGGGTCCTACGAGCAGTACTTC. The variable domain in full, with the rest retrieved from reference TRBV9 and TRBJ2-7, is DSGVTQTPKHLITATGQRVTLRCSPRSGDLSVYWYQQSLDQGLQFLIQYYNGEERAKGNILERFSAQQFPDLHSELNLSSLELGDSALYFCASSVGGASGSYEQYFGPGTRLTVT.

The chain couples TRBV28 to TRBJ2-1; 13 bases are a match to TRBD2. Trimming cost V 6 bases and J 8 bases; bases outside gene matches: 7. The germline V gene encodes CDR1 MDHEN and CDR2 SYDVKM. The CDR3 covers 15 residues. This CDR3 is CASRLGLAGWDEQFF. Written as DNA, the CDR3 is TGTGCCAGCAGACTGGGACTAGCGGGATGGGATGAGCAGTTCTTC.

The CDR3 coding sequence is TGTGCCAGCAGCCACCTACTAGATCCCCCAGATACGCAGTATTTT. Its protein product is CASSHLLDPPDTQYF. The chain links TRBV11-2 to TRBJ2-3; D might be TRBD2 (5 bases). Trimming removed 5 bases at V and 4 bases at J, with 16 bases between. CDR1 is SGHAT and CDR2 is FQNNGV in the germline V gene. The CDR3 spans 15 residues. The full variable domain, rest sourced from reference TRBV11-2 and TRBJ2-3, is EAGVAQSPRYKIIEKRQSVAFWCNPISGHATLYWYQQILGQGPKLLIQFQNNGVVDDSQLPKDRFSAERLKGVDSTLKIQPAKLEDSAVYLCASSHLLDPPDTQYFGPGTRLTVL.

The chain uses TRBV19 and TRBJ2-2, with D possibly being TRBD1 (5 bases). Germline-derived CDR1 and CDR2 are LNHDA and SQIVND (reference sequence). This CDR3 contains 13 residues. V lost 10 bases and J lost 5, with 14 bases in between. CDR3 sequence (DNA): TGTGCCACCCTCATCAGGGCTACCGGGGAGCTGTTTTTT. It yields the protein CATLIRATGELFF. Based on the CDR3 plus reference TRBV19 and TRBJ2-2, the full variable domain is DGGITQSPKYLFRKEGQNVTLSCEQNLNHDAMYWYRQDPGQGLRLIYYSQIVNDFQKGDIAEGYSVSREKKESFPLTVTSAQKNPTAFYLCATLIRATGELFFGEGSRLTVL.

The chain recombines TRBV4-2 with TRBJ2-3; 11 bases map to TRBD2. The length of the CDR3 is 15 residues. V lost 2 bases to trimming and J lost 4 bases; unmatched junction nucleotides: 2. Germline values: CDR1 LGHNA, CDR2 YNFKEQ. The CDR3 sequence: CASSQTSGSPDTQYF. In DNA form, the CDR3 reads TGTGCCAGCAGCCAAACTAGCGGGAGCCCAGATACGCAGTATTTT.

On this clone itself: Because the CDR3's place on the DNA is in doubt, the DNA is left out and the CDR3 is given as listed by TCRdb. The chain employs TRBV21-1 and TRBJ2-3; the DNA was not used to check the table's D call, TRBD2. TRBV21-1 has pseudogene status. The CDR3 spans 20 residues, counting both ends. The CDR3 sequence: CASSHRLRKWGAGTTDTQYF.

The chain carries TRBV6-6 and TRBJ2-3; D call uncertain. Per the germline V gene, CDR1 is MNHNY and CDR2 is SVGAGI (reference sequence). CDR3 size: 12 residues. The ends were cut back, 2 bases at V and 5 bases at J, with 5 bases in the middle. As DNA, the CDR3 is TGTGCCAGCAGTTACCGATTAGATACGCAGTATTTT. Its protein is CASSYRLDTQYF.

The CDR3 here is CASRLLGTPGNEQYF. DNA for the CDR3: TGTGCCAGCAGGCTCTTGGGGACCCCCGGGAACGAGCAGTACTTC. The chain recombines TRBV2 with TRBJ2-7; D might be TRBD1 or TRBD2, each matching 5 bases. This CDR3 has 15 amino acids. Germline CDR1 and CDR2: SNHLY and FYNNEI. V was cut by 6 bases and J by 5 bases, with 20 bases left in between.

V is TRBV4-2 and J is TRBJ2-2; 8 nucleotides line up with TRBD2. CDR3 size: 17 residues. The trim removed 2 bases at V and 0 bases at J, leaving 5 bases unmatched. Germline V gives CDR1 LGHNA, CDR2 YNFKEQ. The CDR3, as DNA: TGTGCCAGCAGCCAACTGGGACTAGGGGCGAACACCGGGGAGCTGTTTTTT. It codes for CASSQLGLGANTGELFF.

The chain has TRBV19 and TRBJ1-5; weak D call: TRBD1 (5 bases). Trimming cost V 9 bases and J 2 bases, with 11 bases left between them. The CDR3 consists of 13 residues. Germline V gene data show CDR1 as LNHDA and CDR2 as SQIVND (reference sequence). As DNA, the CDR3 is TGTGCCAGCGGAAGGGGCGGCAATCAGCCCCAGCATTTT. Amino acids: CASGRGGNQPQHF.

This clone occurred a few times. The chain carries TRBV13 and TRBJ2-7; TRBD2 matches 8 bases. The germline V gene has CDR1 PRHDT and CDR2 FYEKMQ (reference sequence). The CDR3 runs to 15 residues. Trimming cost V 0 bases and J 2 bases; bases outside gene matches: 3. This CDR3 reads CASSLGGAGAYEQYF. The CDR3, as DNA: TGTGCCAGCAGCTTAGGAGGAGCGGGAGCCTACGAGCAGTACTTC.

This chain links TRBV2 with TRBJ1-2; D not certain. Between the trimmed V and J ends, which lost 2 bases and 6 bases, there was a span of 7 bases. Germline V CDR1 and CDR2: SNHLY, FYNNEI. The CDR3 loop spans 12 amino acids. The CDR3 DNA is TGTGCCAGCAGTGAATACGGAAATGGCTACACCTTC. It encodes CASSEYGNGYTF.

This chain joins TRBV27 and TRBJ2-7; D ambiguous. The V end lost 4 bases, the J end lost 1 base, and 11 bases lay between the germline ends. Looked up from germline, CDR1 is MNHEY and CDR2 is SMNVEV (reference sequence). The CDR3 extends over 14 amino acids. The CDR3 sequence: CASSSNALSYEQYF. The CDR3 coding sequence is TGTGCCAGCAGTTCCAACGCATTGTCCTACGAGCAGTACTTC.

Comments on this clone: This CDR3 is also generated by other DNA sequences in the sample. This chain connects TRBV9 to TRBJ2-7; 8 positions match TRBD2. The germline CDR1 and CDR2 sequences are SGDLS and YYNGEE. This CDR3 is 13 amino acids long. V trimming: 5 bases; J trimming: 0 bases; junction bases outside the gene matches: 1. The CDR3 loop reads CASSGTSSYEQYF. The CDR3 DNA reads TGTGCCAGCAGTGGGACTAGCTCCTACGAGCAGTACTTC.

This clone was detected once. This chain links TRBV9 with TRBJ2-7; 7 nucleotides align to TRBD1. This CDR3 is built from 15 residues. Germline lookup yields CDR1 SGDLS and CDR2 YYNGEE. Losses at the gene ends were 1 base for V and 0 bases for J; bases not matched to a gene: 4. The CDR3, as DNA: TGTGCCAGCAGCGTATCGGGACAGCCCTCCTACGAGCAGTACTTC. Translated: CASSVSGQPSYEQYF.

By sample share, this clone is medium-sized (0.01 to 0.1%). CDR3 in amino acids: CASNREVVNGELFF. The DNA of the CDR3 is TGTGCCAGCAACCGGGAAGTTGTCAACGGGGAGCTGTTTTTT. The gene calls are TRBV6-1 and TRBJ2-2; possible D gene TRBD2, 5 bases. The CDR3 has 14 amino acids. Germline CDR1 and CDR2: MNHNS and SASEGT. Trimming shortened V by 7 bases and J by 7 bases, and 16 bases separated the two germline ends.

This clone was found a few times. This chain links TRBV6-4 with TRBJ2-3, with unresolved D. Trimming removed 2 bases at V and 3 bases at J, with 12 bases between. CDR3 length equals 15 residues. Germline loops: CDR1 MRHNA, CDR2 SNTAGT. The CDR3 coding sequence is TGTGCCAGCAGTGACGGTCTAGGTATAACAGATACGCAGTATTTT. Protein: CASSDGLGITDTQYF.

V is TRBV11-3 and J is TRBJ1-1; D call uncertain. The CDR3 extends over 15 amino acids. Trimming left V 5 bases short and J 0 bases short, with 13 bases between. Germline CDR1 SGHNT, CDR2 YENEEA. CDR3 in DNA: TGTGCCAGCAGCAGCTACGAGACCTTGAACACTGAAGCTTTCTTT. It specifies CASSSYETLNTEAFF.

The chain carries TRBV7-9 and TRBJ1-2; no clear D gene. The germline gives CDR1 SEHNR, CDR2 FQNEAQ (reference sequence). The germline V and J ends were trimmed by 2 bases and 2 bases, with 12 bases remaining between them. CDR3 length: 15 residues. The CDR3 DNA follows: TGTGCCAGCAGCTTAACGCAGGACTTGAACTATGGCTACACCTTC. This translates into CASSLTQDLNYGYTF.

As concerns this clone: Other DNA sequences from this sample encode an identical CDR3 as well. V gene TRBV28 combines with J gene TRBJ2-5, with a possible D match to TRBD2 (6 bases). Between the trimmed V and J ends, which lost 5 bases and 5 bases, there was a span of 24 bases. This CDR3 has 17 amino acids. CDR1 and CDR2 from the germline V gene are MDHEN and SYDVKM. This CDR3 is CASSAGRLEAEGETQYF. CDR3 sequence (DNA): TGTGCCAGCAGTGCTGGACGGCTCGAAGCGGAGGGGGAGACCCAGTACTTC. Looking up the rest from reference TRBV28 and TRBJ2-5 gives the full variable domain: DVKVTQSSRYLVKRTGEKVFLECVQDMDHENMFWYRQDPGLGLRLIYFSYDVKMKEKGDIPEGYSVSREKKERFSLILESASTNQTSMYLCASSAGRLEAEGETQYFGPGTRLLVL.